This TCR beta chain was retrieved from a study of blood T cell repertoires in COVID-19. In the study overall: The United States, Italy and Spain provided the acute and convalescent COVID-19 samples. The analysed material was cDNA or gDNA that came from T cells, B-cell-depleted T cells, or PBMCs.

The CDR3 is 20 amino acids. V trimming: 1 base; J trimming: 4 bases; junction bases outside the gene matches: 17. Germline V gene data show CDR1 as MGHRA and CDR2 as YSYEKL. Original analysis: Estimation of nucleated cell counts relied on the amplification of reference gene primers. The table came from immunoSEQ multiplex PCR; TCRdb's copy has only in-frame clones and leaves some out. V, J and clone size were drawn from that table, and D and trimming were deduced from the DNA. The data show around 270,000 clones, around 88% seen once. Material for sequencing was peripheral blood. The rearrangement joins TRBV4-1 to TRBJ2-1, with 9 bases fitting TRBD2. The clonotype comes from a man aged 30 to 39 with active or convalescent COVID-19. The CDR3 nucleotides read TGCGCCAGCAGCCAAGCTTGGGGGAGCGGGGGGCGAAGAAATTACAATGAGCAGTTCTTC. Protein product: CASSQAWGSGGRRNYNEQFF.